The entry below gives a single T cell receptor (beta chain) sequence along with its context. This clonotype was counted many times. Its antigen has not been determined. No clone much larger than this one lies a single base away; base qualities are absent. This sample's treatment or condition label indicates: live attenuated yellow fever vaccine strain. A standard Ficoll-Paque protocol was used to isolate PBMCs from peripheral blood. Dynabeads CD4 and CD8 positive selection kits were used to isolate the CD4 and CD8 T-cell fractions. TriZol was used to extract RNA from bulk PBMCs, from CD4 and CD8 fractions, and from dextramer-positive and dextramer-negative fractions. These data come from a study of T cells after yellow fever vaccination (dated by TCRdb to about 2019). Notes on the research overall: The SMART-Seq v4 Ultra Low Input RNA kit was used to prepare libraries from fractions with low cell numbers. Blood samples were taken at several timepoints before and after primary and secondary immunization, and bulk PBMC replicates and cell subsets were isolated. To follow T-cell clones before and after primary and booster YFV17D yellow fever vaccination, bulk TCR alpha and beta repertoires were sequenced over time. Two healthy male donors, one aged 18 to 30 and one aged 30 to 40 years, made up the cohort.

Summary of the overall study and its limitations: A small share of clonotypes occurred in both CD4 and CD8 compartments, likely arising from convergent recombination. After the booster, most clones that had expanded after primary vaccination were detected again (around 95% of CD4 and 88% of CD8), suggesting broad maintenance of memory. Compared with the primary T-cell response, the secondary T-cell response was faster but weaker, reaching its peak on day 5 rather than on day 15. FACS-sorted repertoires could contain abundant contaminating clonotypes from the bulk population, so computational filtering was required. Only a couple of donors were included in the study, so the extent to which the findings can be generalized is limited.

The CDR1 and CDR2 encoded by the germline V gene are ENHRY and SYGVKD. V was cut back by 8 bases and J by 2 bases, leaving a gap of 16 bases between them. The CDR3 covers 14 residues, taking in both the cysteine and the phenylalanine. The kept DNA is CDR3 alone, 42 bases in frame from the first base. Synthesis of TCR cDNA relied on 5'RACE template switching, a step that introduced a universal primer site along with unique molecular identifiers. Priming for cDNA synthesis came from both the TCR alpha and TCR beta constant segments. Libraries were amplified in two PCR steps, with sample barcodes and sequencing adapters added in the second step. Libraries were sequenced on Illumina HiSeq 2500 (2x100 bp) or NovaSeq (2x150 bp). On the study's bioinformatics: Demultiplexing of reads and collapsing into UMI consensus sequences were performed with MIGEC, and V(D)J alignment was carried out with MiXCR. Using edgeR on replicate PBMC samples, clonotypes were called vaccine-responding if FDR was below 0.01 and the log2 fold change was above 5 up to day 15. CD4 or CD8 identity was assigned to each bulk clonotype according to whether the clonotype was present at higher abundance in the sequenced CD4 repertoire or the sequenced CD8 repertoire. Using fastp at Q25 and MiXCR, TCRdb reprocessed the public reads and kept productive beta chains. A single entry per CDR3 protein holds the most common genes and DNA from its merged rows. The V and J calls and clone size are TCRdb's, not the authors'. Present in this sample are 110,000 to 150,000 distinct CDR3 sequences, 6.6% of which were seen just once. Under 0.7% of the sample rests with the top ten.

The sequence was collected from a man aged 25 to 40 who received the YFV17D yellow fever vaccine. The chain joins TRBV10-3 to TRBJ2-7, with no D gene named confidently. The source was CD4+ T cells sorted from PBMCs, collected 10 days after the yellow fever booster vaccination. DNA sequence: TGTGCCATCGGCTCAGTAGTCGAGACCTACGAGCAGTACTTC. Translated, this is CAIGSVVETYEQYF.